This T cell receptor (beta chain) comes out of a study of lymphopenia after photon versus proton radiotherapy. Broader study findings: Under photons, naive T cells and diversity fell while effector/memory populations rose.

The CDR3 totals 16 residues. Looked up from germline, CDR1 is SGHNT and CDR2 is YENEEA. Germline trimming cut 1 base from V and 4 bases from J; bases unmatched to any gene: 5. Worth noting for this clone: Its antigen is undetermined.

Assay: immunoSEQ multiplex PCR; the TCRdb copy retains only in-frame clones and omits some. The sample lists 50,000 to 65,000 clones, roughly 87% occurring once. The specimen was peripheral blood, collected from a patient treated with proton-based radiotherapy. This receptor was obtained from a man older than 75 with esophageal cancer. The chain couples TRBV11-3 to TRBJ1-5; 9 nucleotides align to TRBD1. CDR3 loop: CASSLVGTGRNQPQHF. The CDR3 DNA reads as TGTGCCAGCAGCTTAGTCGGGACAGGGAGAAATCAGCCCCAGCATTTT.